The clone carrying this TCR beta chain was picked up one time. Compared with germline, one end of the junction differs, possibly owing to a read error. Other autoimmune diseases, uncontrolled infections, pregnancy or lactation excluded patients from enrollment. The data originate from a study of Graves' ophthalmopathy and Graves' hyperthyroidism. Study context: Stable hyperthyroidism was defined by absence of ophthalmopathy within 18 months of follow-up.

The study amplified TCR beta CDR3 regions using RNA transcripts. The first round was an RT-PCR with HTBI primers, and the second round was a multiplex PCR. TCRdb re-called the multiplex PCR reads with MiXCR, one entry per CDR3 protein. The top ten clones hold around 10% of a sample with more than 1,000,000 distinct CDR3 sequences, about two fifths of them seen once. The CDR3 is 16 residues long. CDR1 ENHRY and CDR2 SYGVKD come from the germline V gene. The genes are TRBV10-3 and TRBJ2-7, with D unresolved. This TCR was sampled from an adult man with Graves' hyperthyroidism. The sample consisted of peripheral blood or thyroid tissue (not recorded which). The CDR3: CASSYSIQPGSYEQYF. The DNA for the CDR3 is TGTGCCAGCAGTTACTCGATACAGCCTGGCTCCTACGAGCAGTACTTC.